This T cell receptor (beta chain) was identified in a study of T-cell memory formation after mild COVID-19. Study results and caveats: From day 15 to 85, contracting clones were balanced between CD4 and CD8, whereas later expanders leaned toward CD4+. Memory from before infection featured some responding clones, which suggests cross-reactive memory joined.

The CDR3 has 20 residues. Germline V gene data show CDR1 as SGHVS and CDR2 as FNYEAQ. Trimming at V came to 5 bases and at J to 0 bases, leaving 9 bases not matched to a gene. Details on this clonotype: Its antigen is not identified.

Libraries for TCRalpha and TCRbeta carried sample barcodes and unique molecular identifiers via 5'RACE. In TCRdb, the 5' RACE reads were re-called with MiXCR into one record per CDR3 protein. Of around 340,000 distinct CDR3 sequences in the sample, 20% to 25% were seen once. This rearrangement joins TRBV7-6 to TRBJ2-2; TRBD2 matches at 16 bases. This receptor was identified in an adult woman who had mild COVID-19 (a few samples of this study predate the infection). Cell type and time point are not known. The sequencing input was PBMCs or a T cell subset sorted from them (not recorded which). The CDR3 here is CASSQAPGLAGGANTGELFF. Written as DNA, the CDR3 is TGTGCCAGCAGCCAAGCCCCGGGACTAGCGGGGGGGGCGAACACCGGGGAGCTGTTTTTT.